This T cell receptor (beta chain) emerged from a study of blood T cells in healthy people across ages. This CDR3 is built from 16 residues. Trimming cost V 0 bases and J 3 bases, with 17 bases left between them. CDR1 is DFQATT and CDR2 is SNEGSKA in the germline V gene (reference sequence). A sample-barcoded 5' primer and a J-beta primer mix were used in a second PCR of roughly 6 to 11 cycles. TCRdb fed the 5' RACE reads into MiXCR, producing one record per CDR3 protein. The sample shows around 780,000 distinct CDR3 sequences, roughly 25% of them seen only once. This sample was also put to use in a study of T cells of mothers and their children.

The source material was blood. The chain recombines TRBV20-1 with TRBJ1-1; D might be TRBD1 (6 bases). The receptor's source is a boy younger than 18 in good health. CDR3 region: CSARDSGAGWHTEAFF. Written as DNA, the CDR3 is TGCAGTGCTAGAGATTCAGGGGCAGGGTGGCACACTGAAGCTTTCTTT.